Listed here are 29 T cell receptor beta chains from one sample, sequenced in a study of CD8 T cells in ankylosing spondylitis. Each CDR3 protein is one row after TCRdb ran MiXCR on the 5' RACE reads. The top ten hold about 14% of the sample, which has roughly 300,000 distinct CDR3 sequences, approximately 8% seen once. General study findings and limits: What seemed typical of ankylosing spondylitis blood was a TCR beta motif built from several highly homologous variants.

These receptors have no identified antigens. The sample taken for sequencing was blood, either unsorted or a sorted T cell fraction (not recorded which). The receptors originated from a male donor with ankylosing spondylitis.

Written as DNA, the CDR3 is TGTGCCATCAGTCCCGGGACTAGCGGGAGGGCCTATTGGGATACGCAGTATTTT. Protein product: CAISPGTSGRAYWDTQYF. The V call is TRBV10-3, the J call TRBJ2-3; 16 bases match TRBD2. This CDR3 has 18 amino acids. Germline V CDR1 and CDR2: ENHRY, SYGVKD. J lost 6 bases, V lost 5 bases, and 11 bases had no gene match.

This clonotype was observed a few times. The CDR3, as DNA: TGTGCCAGCGAGTCGCGGGGCCCTTACAATGAGCAGTTCTTC. Residues: CASESRGPYNEQFF. The rearrangement links TRBV6-1 to TRBJ2-1, with a tentative D call TRBD2 (6 bases). Looked up from germline, CDR1 is MNHNS and CDR2 is SASEGT. The V end was cut by 8 bases, the J end by 4 bases, with 15 bases between. CDR3 length: 14 amino acids.

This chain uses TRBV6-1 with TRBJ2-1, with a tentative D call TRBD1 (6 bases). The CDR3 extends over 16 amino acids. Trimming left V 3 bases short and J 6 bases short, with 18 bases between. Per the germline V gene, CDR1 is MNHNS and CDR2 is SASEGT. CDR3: CASSEGTGIRSNEQFF. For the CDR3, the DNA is TGTGCCAGCAGTGAGGGAACAGGGATTCGTAGCAATGAGCAGTTCTTC.

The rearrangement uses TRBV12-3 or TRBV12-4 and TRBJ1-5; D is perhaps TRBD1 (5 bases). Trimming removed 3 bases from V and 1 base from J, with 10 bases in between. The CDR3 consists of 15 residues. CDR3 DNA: TGTGCCAGCAGTTTTGGGGGTTGGAGCAATCAGCCCCAGCATTTT. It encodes CASSFGGWSNQPQHF.

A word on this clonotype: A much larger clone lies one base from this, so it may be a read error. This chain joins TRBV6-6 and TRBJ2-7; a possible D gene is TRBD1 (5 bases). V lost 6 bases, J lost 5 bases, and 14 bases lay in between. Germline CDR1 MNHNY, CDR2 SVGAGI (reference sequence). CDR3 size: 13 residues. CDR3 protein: CASSLVPDNEQYF. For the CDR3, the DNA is TGTGCCAGCAGCCTCGTGCCGGACAACGAGCAGTACTTC.

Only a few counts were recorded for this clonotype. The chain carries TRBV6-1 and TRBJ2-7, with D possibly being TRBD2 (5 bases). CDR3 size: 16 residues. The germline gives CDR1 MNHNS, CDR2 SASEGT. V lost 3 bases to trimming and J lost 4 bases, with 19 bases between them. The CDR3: CASSETLLEERYEQYF. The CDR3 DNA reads TGTGCCAGCAGTGAGACGTTGCTGGAGGAGCGGTACGAGCAGTACTTC.

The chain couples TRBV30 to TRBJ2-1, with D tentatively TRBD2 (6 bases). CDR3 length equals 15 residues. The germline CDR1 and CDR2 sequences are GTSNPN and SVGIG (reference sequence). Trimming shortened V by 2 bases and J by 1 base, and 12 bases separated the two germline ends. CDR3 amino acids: CAWSRTTPSYNEQFF. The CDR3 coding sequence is TGTGCCTGGAGTCGGACTACTCCATCCTACAATGAGCAGTTCTTC. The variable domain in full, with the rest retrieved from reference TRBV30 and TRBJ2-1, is SQTIHQWPATLVQPVGSPLSLECTVEGTSNPNLYWYRQAAGRGLQLLFYSVGIGQISSEVPQNLSASRPQDRQFILSSKKLLLSDSGFYLCAWSRTTPSYNEQFFGPGTRLTVL.

The CDR3, as DNA: TGCGCCAGCAGCTTGAGAGGCAGGAACGACGAGCAGTACTTC. This encodes CASSLRGRNDEQYF. The rearrangement links TRBV5-1 to TRBJ2-7, with D unresolved. Trimming took 1 base from V and 5 from J, leaving 13 bases between them. CDR1 and CDR2 from the germline V gene are SGHRS and YFSETQ. This CDR3 comprises 14 residues.

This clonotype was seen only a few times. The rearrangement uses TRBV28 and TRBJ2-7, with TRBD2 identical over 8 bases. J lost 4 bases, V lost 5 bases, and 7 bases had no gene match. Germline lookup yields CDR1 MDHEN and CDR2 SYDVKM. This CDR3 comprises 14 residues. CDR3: CASSRSGSLYEQYF. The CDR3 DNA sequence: TGTGCCAGCAGTCGGAGCGGGAGTCTGTACGAGCAGTACTTC.

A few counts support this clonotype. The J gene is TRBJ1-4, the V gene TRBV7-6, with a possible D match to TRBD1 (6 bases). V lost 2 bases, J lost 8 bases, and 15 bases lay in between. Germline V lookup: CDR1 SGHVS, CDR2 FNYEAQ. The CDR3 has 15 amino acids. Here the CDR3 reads CASSLFGGREEKLFF. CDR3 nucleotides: TGTGCCAGCAGCTTATTCGGGGGCAGGGAAGAAAAACTGTTTTTT. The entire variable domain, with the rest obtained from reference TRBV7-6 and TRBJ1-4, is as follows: GAGVSQSPRYKVTKRGQDVALRCDPISGHVSLYWYRQALGQGPEFLTYFNYEAQQDKSGLPNDRFSAERPEGSISTLTIQRTEQRDSAMYRCASSLFGGREEKLFFGSGTQLSVL.

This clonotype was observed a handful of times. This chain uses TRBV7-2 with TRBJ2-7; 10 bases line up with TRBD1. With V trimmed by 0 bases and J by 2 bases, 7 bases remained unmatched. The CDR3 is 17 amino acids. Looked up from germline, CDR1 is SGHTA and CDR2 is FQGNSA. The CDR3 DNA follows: TGTGCCAGCAGCTTAGCGACCGGGACAGGGGTCGCCTACGAGCAGTACTTC. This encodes CASSLATGTGVAYEQYF. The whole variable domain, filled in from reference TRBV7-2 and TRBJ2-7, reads GAGVSQSPSNKVTEKGKDVELRCDPISGHTALYWYRQSLGQGLEFLIYFQGNSAPDKSGLPSDRFSAERTGGSVSTLTIQRTQQEDSAVYLCASSLATGTGVAYEQYFGPGTRLTVT.

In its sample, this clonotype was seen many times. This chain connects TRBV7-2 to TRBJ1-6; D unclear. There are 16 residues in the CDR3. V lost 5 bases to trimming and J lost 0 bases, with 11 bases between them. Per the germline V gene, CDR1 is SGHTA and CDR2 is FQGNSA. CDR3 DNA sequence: TGTGCCAGCAGCCCGCCCCCCGGCTCCTATAATTCACCCCTCCACTTT. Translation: CASSPPPGSYNSPLHF.

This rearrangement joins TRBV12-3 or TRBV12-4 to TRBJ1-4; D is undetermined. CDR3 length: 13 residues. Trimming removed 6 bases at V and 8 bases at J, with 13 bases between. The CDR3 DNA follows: TGTGCCAGCAGACAAGCGGGGAACGAAAAACTGTTTTTT. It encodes CASRQAGNEKLFF.

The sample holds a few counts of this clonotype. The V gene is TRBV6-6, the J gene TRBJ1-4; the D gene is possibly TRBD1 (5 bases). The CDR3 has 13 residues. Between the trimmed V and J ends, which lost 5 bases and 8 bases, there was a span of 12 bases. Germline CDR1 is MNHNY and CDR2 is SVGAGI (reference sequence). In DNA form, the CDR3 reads TGTGCCAGCAGTGCCCAGGGTTACGAAAAACTGTTTTTT. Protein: CASSAQGYEKLFF.

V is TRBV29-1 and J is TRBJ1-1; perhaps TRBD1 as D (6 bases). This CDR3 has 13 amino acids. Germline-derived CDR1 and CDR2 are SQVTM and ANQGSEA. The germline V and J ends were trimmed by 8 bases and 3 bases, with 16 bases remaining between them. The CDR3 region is CSSQQGEDTEAFF. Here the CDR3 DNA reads TGCAGCTCGCAACAGGGAGAGGACACTGAAGCTTTCTTT.

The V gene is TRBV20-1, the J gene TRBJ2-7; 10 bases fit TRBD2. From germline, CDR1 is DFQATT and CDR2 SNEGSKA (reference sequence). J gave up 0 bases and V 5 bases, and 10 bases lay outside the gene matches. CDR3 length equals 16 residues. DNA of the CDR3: TGCAGTGCTTCAGGACTAGCGGCCGAATTCTCCTACGAGCAGTACTTC. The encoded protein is CSASGLAAEFSYEQYF.

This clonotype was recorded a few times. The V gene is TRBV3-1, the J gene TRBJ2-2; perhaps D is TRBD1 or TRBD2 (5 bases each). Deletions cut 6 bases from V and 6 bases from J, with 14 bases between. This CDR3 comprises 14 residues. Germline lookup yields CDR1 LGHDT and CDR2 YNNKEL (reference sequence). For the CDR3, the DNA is TGTGCCAGCAGTGCCTCCGGGACCGCCGGGGAGCTGTTTTTT. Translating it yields CASSASGTAGELFF.

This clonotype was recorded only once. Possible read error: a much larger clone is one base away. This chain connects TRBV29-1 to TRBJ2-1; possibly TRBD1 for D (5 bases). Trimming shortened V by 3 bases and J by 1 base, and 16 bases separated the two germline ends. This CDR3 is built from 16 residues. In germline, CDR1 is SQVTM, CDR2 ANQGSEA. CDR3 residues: CSVDVPLGVSYNEQFF. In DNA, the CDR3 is TGCAGCGTTGATGTGCCCTTAGGGGTTTCCTACAATGAGCAGTTCTTC.

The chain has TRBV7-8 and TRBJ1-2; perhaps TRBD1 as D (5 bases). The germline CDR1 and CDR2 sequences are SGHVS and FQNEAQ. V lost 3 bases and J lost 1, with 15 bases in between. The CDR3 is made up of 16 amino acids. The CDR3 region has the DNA TGTGCCAGCAGCTTGTGGGGCCCACAGAATAACTATGGCTACACCTTC. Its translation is CASSLWGPQNNYGYTF.

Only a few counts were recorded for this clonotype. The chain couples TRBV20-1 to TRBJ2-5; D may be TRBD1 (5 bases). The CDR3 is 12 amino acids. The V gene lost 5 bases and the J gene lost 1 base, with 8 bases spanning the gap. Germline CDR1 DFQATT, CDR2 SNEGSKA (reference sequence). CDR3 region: CSAGRGQETQYF. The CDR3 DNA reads TGCAGTGCTGGAAGGGGCCAAGAGACCCAGTACTTC.

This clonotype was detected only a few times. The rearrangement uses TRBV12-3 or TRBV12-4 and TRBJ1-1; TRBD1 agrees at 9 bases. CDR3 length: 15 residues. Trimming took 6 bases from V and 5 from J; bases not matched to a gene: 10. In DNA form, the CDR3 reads TGTGCCAGCAGGGGTCCCGGGACAGGGTTGACTGAAGCTTTCTTT. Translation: CASRGPGTGLTEAFF.

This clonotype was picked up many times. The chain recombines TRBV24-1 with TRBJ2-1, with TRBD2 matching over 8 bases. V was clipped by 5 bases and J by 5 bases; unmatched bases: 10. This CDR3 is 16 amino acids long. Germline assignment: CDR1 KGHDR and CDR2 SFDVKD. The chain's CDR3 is CATSALGTRGNNEQFF. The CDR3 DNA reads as TGTGCCACCAGTGCCCTCGGGACTAGGGGGAACAATGAGCAGTTCTTC.

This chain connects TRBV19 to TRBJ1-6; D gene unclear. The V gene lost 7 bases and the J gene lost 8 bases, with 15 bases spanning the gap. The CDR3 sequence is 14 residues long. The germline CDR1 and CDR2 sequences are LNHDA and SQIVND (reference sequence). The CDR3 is CASTRRYEDSPLHF. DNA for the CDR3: TGTGCCAGTACCCGACGGTATGAAGATTCACCCCTCCACTTT.

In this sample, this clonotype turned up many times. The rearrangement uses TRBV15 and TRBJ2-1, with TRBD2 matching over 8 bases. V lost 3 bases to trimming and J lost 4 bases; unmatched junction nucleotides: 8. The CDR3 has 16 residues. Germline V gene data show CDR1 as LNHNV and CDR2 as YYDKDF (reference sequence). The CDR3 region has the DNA TGTGCCACCAGCAGCTGGAGGTTAGCGGGATACAATGAGCAGTTCTTC. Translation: CATSSWRLAGYNEQFF. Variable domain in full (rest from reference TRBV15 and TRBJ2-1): DAMVIQNPRYQVTQFGKPVTLSCSQTLNHNVMYWYQQKSSQAPKLLFHYYDKDFNNEADTPDNFQSRRPNTSFCFLDIRSPGLGDTAMYLCATSSWRLAGYNEQFFGPGTRLTVL.

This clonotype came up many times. The CDR3 region has the DNA TGTGCCAGCAGCTCAACTCGGAGGTTAGATTACAATGAGCAGTTCTTC. Amino acid sequence: CASSSTRRLDYNEQFF. The chain links TRBV5-6 to TRBJ2-1; the D gene is possibly TRBD2 (5 bases). V dropped 3 bases and J dropped 4 bases, with 17 bases sitting between them. The CDR3 runs to 16 residues. CDR1 is SGHDT and CDR2 is YYEEEE in the germline V gene.

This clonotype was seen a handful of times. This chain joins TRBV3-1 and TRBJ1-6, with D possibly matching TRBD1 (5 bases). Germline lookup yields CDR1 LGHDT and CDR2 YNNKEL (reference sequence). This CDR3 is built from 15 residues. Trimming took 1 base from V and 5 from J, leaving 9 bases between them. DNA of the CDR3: TGTGCCAGCAGCCAAGCGGGACGGCATAATTCACCCCTCCACTTT. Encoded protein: CASSQAGRHNSPLHF. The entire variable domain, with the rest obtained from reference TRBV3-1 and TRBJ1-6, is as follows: DTAVSQTPKYLVTQMGNDKSIKCEQNLGHDTMYWYKQDSKKFLKIMFSYNNKELIINETVPNRFSPKSPDKAHLNLHINSLELGDSAVYFCASSQAGRHNSPLHFGNGTRLTVT.

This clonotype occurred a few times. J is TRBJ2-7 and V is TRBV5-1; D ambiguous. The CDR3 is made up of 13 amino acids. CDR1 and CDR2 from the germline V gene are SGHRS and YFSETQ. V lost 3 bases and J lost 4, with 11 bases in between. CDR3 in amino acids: CASSWSGDYEQYF. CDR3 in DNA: TGCGCCAGCAGCTGGAGTGGGGATTACGAGCAGTACTTC.

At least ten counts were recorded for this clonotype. CDR3: CASSLATGRGSEAFF. The DNA of the CDR3 is TGTGCCAGCAGTTTAGCGACGGGGAGGGGGAGTGAAGCTTTCTTT. The rearrangement uses TRBV28 and TRBJ1-1; D perhaps matches TRBD1 (6 bases). Germline V gives CDR1 MDHEN, CDR2 SYDVKM. This CDR3 has 15 residues. V shed 2 bases and J shed 7 bases, with 17 bases lying between them.

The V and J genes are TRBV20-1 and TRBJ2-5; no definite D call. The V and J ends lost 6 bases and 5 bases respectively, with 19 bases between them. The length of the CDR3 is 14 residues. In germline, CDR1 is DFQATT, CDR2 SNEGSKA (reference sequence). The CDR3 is CSAPGWVAPETQYF. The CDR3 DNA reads TGCAGTGCCCCTGGATGGGTAGCACCCGAGACCCAGTACTTC.